In its sample, the clone carrying this TCR beta chain was seen once. Sequence at one end of the junction differs from germline and may be a read error. Next came a second PCR, run for roughly 6 to 11 cycles, which used a sample-barcoded 5' primer along with a J-beta primer mix. Via MiXCR, TCRdb re-called the 5' RACE reads, giving one row per CDR3 protein. The sample has fewer than 800,000 distinct CDR3 sequences; roughly 25% are singletons. This CDR3 has 17 amino acids. The germline CDR1 and CDR2 sequences are MDHEN and SYDVKM. The entry originates in a study of blood T cells in healthy people across ages. The same data also went into a second study, on T cells of mothers and their children.

This sequence originates from a boy aged 5 to 17 in good health. This rearrangement joins TRBV28 to TRBJ2-5; 11 bases agree with TRBD2. Sequenced sample: blood. In nucleotides, the CDR3 is TGTGCCAGCAGTGTAACCGGGACTAGCGGAATAGAAGAGACCCAGCACTTC. Translating it yields CASSVTGTSGIEETQHF.